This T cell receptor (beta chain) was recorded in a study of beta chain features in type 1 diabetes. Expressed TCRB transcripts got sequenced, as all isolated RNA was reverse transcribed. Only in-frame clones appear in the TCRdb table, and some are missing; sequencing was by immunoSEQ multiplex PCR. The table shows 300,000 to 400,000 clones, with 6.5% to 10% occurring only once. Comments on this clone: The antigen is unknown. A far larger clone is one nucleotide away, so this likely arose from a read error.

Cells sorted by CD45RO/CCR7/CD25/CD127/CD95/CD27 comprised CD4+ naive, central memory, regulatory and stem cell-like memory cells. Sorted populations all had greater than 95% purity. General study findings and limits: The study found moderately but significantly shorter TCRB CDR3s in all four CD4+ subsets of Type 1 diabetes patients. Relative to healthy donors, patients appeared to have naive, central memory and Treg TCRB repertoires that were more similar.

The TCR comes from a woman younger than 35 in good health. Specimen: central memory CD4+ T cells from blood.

This CDR3 reads CASSLVGTSTGELFF. The CDR3 coding sequence is TGTGCCAGCAGCTTAGTCGGGACTAGCACCGGGGAGCTGTTTTTT. This rearrangement joins TRBV7-3 to TRBJ2-2, with 8 bases lining up with TRBD2. Trimming removed 2 bases from V and 4 bases from J; junction bases left unmatched: 3. The CDR3 length is 15 residues. Germline V gives CDR1 SGHTA, CDR2 FQGTGA.